This passage covers 4 T cell receptor beta chains from one sample sequenced in a study of T cell repertoires in cytomegalovirus infection. TCRdb ran MiXCR on the reads and lists one entry per CDR3 protein. The top ten hold around 6.5% of the sample, which has around 210,000 distinct CDR3 sequences, approximately 6.7% seen once. The sequenced sample consisted of PBMCs. The origin of the receptors is a human donor in good health (CMV status not recorded). Some clones in this sample may be carry-over from other donors' samples.

Comment on this clonotype: This may come from a read error, since a much larger clone is one base off. The chain's CDR3 is CTSSLTPHTEAFF. The CDR3 coding sequence is TGCACCAGCAGCTTGACCCCCCACACTGAAGCTTTCTTT. This chain uses TRBV5-1 with TRBJ1-1; D gene ambiguous. This CDR3 has 13 residues. The germline gives CDR1 SGHRS, CDR2 YFSETQ. Full variable domain (rest looked up from reference TRBV5-1 and TRBJ1-1): KAGVTQTPRYLIKTRGQQVTLSCSPISGHRSVSWYQQTPGQGLQFLFEYFSETQRNKGNFPGRFSGRQFSNSRSEMNVSTLELGDSALYLCTSSLTPHTEAFFGQGTRLTVV.

This clonotype was found many times. The V gene is TRBV7-8, the J gene TRBJ2-1; maybe TRBD1 (7 bases). V dropped 3 bases and J dropped 6 bases, with 12 bases sitting between them. The CDR3 runs 14 residues. From germline, CDR1 is SGHVS and CDR2 FQNEAQ. CDR3 region: CASSLGQGGNEQFF. The CDR3 DNA is TGTGCCAGCAGCTTGGGTCAGGGGGGCAATGAGCAGTTCTTC.

This clonotype appeared many times. This rearrangement joins TRBV23-1 to TRBJ1-2, with D unclear. TRBV23-1 is sorted into the ORF group, with uncertain function. This CDR3 is built from 15 residues. V dropped 1 base and J dropped 4 bases, with 13 bases sitting between them. CDR3 loop: CASSQCRRNLYGYTF. DNA of the CDR3: TGCGCCAGCAGTCAATGTCGGCGGAATCTCTATGGCTACACCTTC.

This clonotype was detected many times. The chain carries TRBV2 and TRBJ2-2; TRBD1 might be the D (6 bases). The germline gives CDR1 SNHLY, CDR2 FYNNEI. CDR3 length: 14 residues. V was pared by 8 bases and J by 1 base, with 11 bases between. CDR3 region: CASADRRNTGELFF. The CDR3 DNA follows: TGTGCCAGCGCCGACAGGCGGAACACCGGGGAGCTGTTTTTT.